The 31 T cell receptor beta chains below were found in one sample sequenced in a study of naive and memory T cell subsets. Four PCR rounds used nested alpha and beta constant region primers plus the SP2 primer. TCRdb used MiXCR to reprocess the UMI-ligation and nested PCR reads, holding one entry per CDR3 protein. The data contain over 20,000 distinct CDR3 sequences, 4% to 6.5% of them singletons. TCR cDNA received a 3' ligated oligonucleotide that carried a UMI. The sequencing sample was made of blood. The receptors shown here come from an adult in good health.

This clonotype was detected many times. The V and J genes are TRBV28 and TRBJ1-1; 7 bases map to TRBD1. The CDR3 runs 14 residues. V dropped 7 bases and J dropped 11; count of bases not matched to a gene: 16. Per germline, CDR1 MDHEN and CDR2 SYDVKM. The CDR3 coding sequence is TGTGCCAGCACCTCAGGGGGAAGATTCAATAGGGCTTTCTTT. Translated: CASTSGGRFNRAFF.

This clonotype was counted many times. V is TRBV28 and J is TRBJ2-6; perhaps TRBD2 as D (6 bases). Per germline, CDR1 MDHEN and CDR2 SYDVKM. The CDR3 has 15 amino acids. V lost 6 bases and J 6 bases, leaving 15 bases between the germline ends. The CDR3, as DNA: TGTGCCAGCAGGGCGGGACCGCGCGAGGCCAACGTCCTGACTTTC. Amino acids: CASRAGPREANVLTF.

In its sample, this clonotype was seen many times. The chain uses TRBV29-1 and TRBJ1-3, with D possibly matching TRBD1 (5 bases). V was pared by 1 base and J by 8 bases, with 12 bases between. The CDR3 length is 13 residues. Germline V gene lookup returns CDR1 SQVTM and CDR2 ANQGSEA. CDR3 amino acids: CSVEAQGLDTIYF. The CDR3, as DNA: TGCAGCGTTGAAGCCCAGGGTCTGGACACCATATATTTT.

This clonotype was observed at least ten times. The V gene is TRBV29-1, the J gene TRBJ1-5, with D maybe TRBD1 (5 bases). Trimming stripped 6 bases from V and 0 bases from J, with 9 bases between. From germline, CDR1 is SQVTM and CDR2 ANQGSEA. CDR3 length: 13 amino acids. CDR3 coding DNA: TGCAGCGTACGGGACGGTAGCAATCAGCCCCAGCATTTT. Its translation is CSVRDGSNQPQHF.

This clonotype was picked up many times. The V call is TRBV20-1, the J call TRBJ2-3, with D perhaps TRBD1 or TRBD2 (5 bases each). Germline CDR1 reads DFQATT; CDR2 reads SNEGSKA (reference sequence). This CDR3 is built from 16 residues. The ends were cut back, 4 bases at V and 0 bases at J, with 17 bases in the middle. The CDR3 loop is CSAKRGPWGSTDTQYF. CDR3 DNA sequence: TGCAGTGCTAAGAGAGGTCCTTGGGGGAGCACAGATACGCAGTATTTT.

This clonotype was observed at least ten times. The V call is TRBV20-1, the J call TRBJ2-3, with TRBD1 matching over 9 bases. The trim removed 3 bases at V and 3 bases at J, leaving 10 bases unmatched. CDR1 and CDR2 (germline): DFQATT, SNEGSKA (reference sequence). There are 16 residues in the CDR3. The CDR3 loop is CSASRLGQGITDTQYF. The CDR3 nucleotides are TGCAGTGCTAGCAGGCTAGGACAGGGGATTACAGATACGCAGTATTTT.

This rearrangement joins TRBV12-5 to TRBJ1-1; 7 bases match TRBD1. V shed 0 bases and J 11 bases; nucleotides not matched to a gene: 12. Looked up from germline, CDR1 is LGHNT and CDR2 is FRNRAP. This CDR3 is built from 15 residues. Here the CDR3 DNA reads TGTGCTAGTGGTTTGGTACCGGGACAGTCCGGTCGGGCTTTCTTT. Its protein is CASGLVPGQSGRAFF.

A remark on this clonotype: This sequence may be a read error, since a much larger clone differs from it by one base. The chain uses TRBV5-4 and TRBJ2-6; D is undetermined. The germline V gene encodes CDR1 SGHNT and CDR2 YYREEE (reference sequence). The CDR3 is 16 amino acids. CDR3 in DNA: TGTGCCAGCAGCTTCGGCGGAAGCTCTGTGGCCAACGTCCTGACTTTC. This sequence encodes CASSFGGSSVANVLTF.

The chain carries TRBV7-9 and TRBJ2-5, with 14 bases identical to TRBD2. This CDR3 is 16 amino acids long. The V segment lost 5 bases and the J segment 5 bases; nucleotides outside the gene matches: 7. Germline assignment: CDR1 SEHNR and CDR2 FQNEAQ (reference sequence). Written as DNA, the CDR3 is TGTGCCAGCAGCCCTGGACTAGCGGGAGGTAGTGAGACCCAGTACTTC. Translation: CASSPGLAGGSETQYF. Full variable domain (rest looked up from reference TRBV7-9 and TRBJ2-5): DTGVSQNPRHKITKRGQNVTFRCDPISEHNRLYWYRQTLGQGPEFLTYFQNEAQLEKSRLLSDRFSAERPKGSFSTLEIQRTEQGDSAMYLCASSPGLAGGSETQYFGPGTRLLVL.

This clonotype is medium-sized by share. The chain carries TRBV12-3 or TRBV12-4 and TRBJ2-7, with a tentative D call TRBD2 (7 bases). V lost 5 bases to trimming and J lost 0 bases, with 20 bases between them. The CDR3 runs 17 residues. CDR3 sequence reads: CASSPPLGGLSSYEQYF. CDR3 nucleotides: TGTGCCAGCAGTCCACCCTTGGGGGGGCTGAGCTCCTACGAGCAGTACTTC.

This clonotype has a count of ten or more. V is TRBV25-1 and J is TRBJ2-3; 9 positions agree with TRBD1. The ends lost 6 bases at V and 5 bases at J; junction bases unmatched: 3. This CDR3 comprises 13 residues. The V gene's germline CDR1 is MGHDK and CDR2 SYGVNS. CDR3 region: CASSTGGKDTQYF. CDR3 nucleotides: TGTGCCAGCAGCACAGGGGGCAAAGATACGCAGTATTTT.

Many counts were recorded for this clonotype. Germline is not matched at one junction end, which may reflect a read error. V and J are TRBV6-6 and TRBJ1-1; perhaps TRBD1 as D (5 bases). The CDR3 is made up of 10 amino acids. CDR1 and CDR2 from the germline V gene are MNHNY and SVGAGI (reference sequence). In DNA form, the CDR3 reads TGTGCCAGCAGTGGGGGGGGATTCTCCTTT. Amino acids: CASSGGGFSF.

This clonotype was seen many times. J is TRBJ2-4 and V is TRBV7-2, with 8 nucleotides matching TRBD2. V dropped 5 bases and J dropped 7; count of bases not matched to a gene: 13. This CDR3 has 16 amino acids. Per the germline V gene, CDR1 is SGHTA and CDR2 is FQGNSA. The CDR3, as DNA: TGTGCCAGCAGCCACAACTCTGGCGGGGGGCGGAACATTCAGTACTTC. Amino acid sequence: CASSHNSGGGRNIQYF.

In this sample, this clonotype turned up many times. The rearrangement joins TRBV7-6 to TRBJ2-7; no clear D gene. Trimming took off 1 base at V and 6 bases at J, with 7 bases between the two ends. The CDR3 is 12 residues long. CDR1 and CDR2 (germline): SGHVS, FNYEAQ. The CDR3 DNA follows: TGTGCCAGCAGCTTAGAATTGGGCGAGCAGTACTTC. Residues: CASSLELGEQYF.

This clonotype showed up many times. J is TRBJ1-2 and V is TRBV5-1; D uncertain. From germline, CDR1 is SGHRS and CDR2 YFSETQ. Trimming left V 4 bases short and J 0 bases short, with 7 bases between. There are 13 residues in the CDR3. CDR3 in amino acids: CASSLRANYGYTF. In nucleotides, the CDR3 is TGCGCCAGCAGCCTTCGAGCTAACTATGGCTACACCTTC. Full variable domain (remainder filled in from reference TRBV5-1 and TRBJ1-2): KAGVTQTPRYLIKTRGQQVTLSCSPISGHRSVSWYQQTPGQGLQFLFEYFSETQRNKGNFPGRFSGRQFSNSRSEMNVSTLELGDSALYLCASSLRANYGYTFGSGTRLTVV.

This clonotype was recorded at least ten times. The chain joins TRBV7-9 to TRBJ2-1; weak D call: TRBD2 (6 bases). The CDR3 contains 15 residues. CDR1 is SEHNR, CDR2 FQNEAQ, per germline (reference sequence). V gave up 1 base and J gave up 7 bases, with 14 bases separating them. Here the CDR3 reads CASSLVPGTFNEQFF. CDR3 DNA: TGTGCCAGCAGCTTAGTTCCCGGGACTTTTAATGAGCAGTTCTTC.

There are many counts of this clonotype. The V gene is TRBV7-8, the J gene TRBJ1-2; D perhaps matches TRBD1 (6 bases). CDR3 length: 14 residues. Germline CDR1 reads SGHVS; CDR2 reads FQNEAQ. Trimming removed 5 bases from V and 6 bases from J, with 16 bases in between. In nucleotides, the CDR3 is TGTGCCAGCAGCCCCTGGGGCAGGGGAAATGGCTACACCTTC. This sequence encodes CASSPWGRGNGYTF.

The sample holds a few counts of this clonotype. The genes are TRBV29-1 and TRBJ2-2, with TRBD1 identical over 7 bases. Germline-derived CDR1 and CDR2 are SQVTM and ANQGSEA. Losses at the gene ends were 6 bases for V and 7 bases for J; bases not matched to a gene: 11. The CDR3 runs to 14 residues. The chain's CDR3 is CSVAPGQIDGELFF. CDR3 bases: TGCAGCGTCGCCCCGGGACAGATCGACGGGGAGCTGTTTTTT.

This clonotype was observed many times. The rearrangement joins TRBV15 to TRBJ1-2; 7 bases agree with TRBD1. Germline V gene sequence: CDR1 LNHNV, CDR2 YYDKDF (reference sequence). The CDR3 runs 13 residues. V shed 0 bases and J 11 bases; nucleotides not matched to a gene: 6. CDR3 DNA sequence: TGTGCCACCAGCAGAGACGGGACAGTAATTTACACCTTC. The encoded protein is CATSRDGTVIYTF. Complete variable domain (other parts from reference TRBV15 and TRBJ1-2): DAMVIQNPRYQVTQFGKPVTLSCSQTLNHNVMYWYQQKSSQAPKLLFHYYDKDFNNEADTPDNFQSRRPNTSFCFLDIRSPGLGDTAMYLCATSRDGTVIYTFGSGTRLTVV.

This clonotype was detected ten times or more. Its ends do not fully match the called genes, so a read error is possible. This chain uses TRBV7-9 with TRBJ1-5; D uncertain. CDR1 and CDR2 from the germline V gene are SEHNR and FQNEAQ (reference sequence). This CDR3 has 12 residues. CDR3 DNA: TGTGCCAGCAGCGTCGATTCGCAGCTCCAGCATTTT. Residues: CASSVDSQLQHF.

In its sample, this clonotype was seen a few times. The CDR3 DNA is TGTGCCAGCAGTTTACACCCCCATGAGCAGTTCTTC. Translation gives CASSLHPHEQFF. The rearrangement uses TRBV28 and TRBJ2-1; D is ambiguous. Trimming left V 2 bases short and J 8 bases short, with 7 bases between. Germline lookup yields CDR1 MDHEN and CDR2 SYDVKM. The CDR3 has 12 amino acids.

The chain employs TRBV14 and TRBJ2-2; TRBD2 agrees at 13 bases. The germline CDR1 and CDR2 sequences are SGHDN and FVKESK. V lost 2 bases, J lost 3 bases, and 6 bases stayed unmatched. There are 18 residues in the CDR3. The CDR3 loop reads CASSQWTSGRGDTGELFF. DNA for the CDR3: TGTGCCAGCAGCCAATGGACTAGCGGGAGAGGGGACACCGGGGAGCTGTTTTTT. Full variable domain (remainder filled in from reference TRBV14 and TRBJ2-2): EAGVTQFPSHSVIEKGQTVTLRCDPISGHDNLYWYRRVMGKEIKFLLHFVKESKQDESGMPNNRFLAERTGGTYSTLKVQPAELEDSGVYFCASSQWTSGRGDTGELFFGEGSRLTVL.

By share of the sample, this clonotype is medium-sized. One end of the junction is discordant with germline, which a read error may explain. The J gene is TRBJ2-7, the V gene TRBV28; D perhaps matches TRBD1 (6 bases). Looked up from germline, CDR1 is MDHEN and CDR2 is SYDVKM. This CDR3 comprises 12 residues. DNA for the CDR3: TGTGCCAGCAGTTTATTGGGACAACAGGAGGAGTTC. Its protein is CASSLLGQQEEF.

At least ten counts were recorded for this clonotype. The chain uses TRBV20-1 and TRBJ2-1, with 7 positions matching TRBD2. V gave up 0 bases and J gave up 9 bases; unmatched junction bases: 20. Germline V gene data show CDR1 as DFQATT and CDR2 as SNEGSKA (reference sequence). The CDR3 has 18 residues. The CDR3 DNA reads as TGCAGTGCTAGAGAGACCCCGGCGATCGGGGGAGGGCCCAGTGAGCAGTTCTTC. Protein product: CSARETPAIGGGPSEQFF.

This clonotype has at least ten counts. This chain connects TRBV29-1 to TRBJ1-1; tentative D call: TRBD1 (5 bases). With 4 bases removed from V and 3 bases from J, the gap between germline ends came to 6 bases. The CDR3 extends over 11 amino acids. The germline CDR1 and CDR2 sequences are SQVTM and ANQGSEA. CDR3 sequence (DNA): TGCAGCGTTGGCAGGGACACTGAAGCTTTCTTT. Translated: CSVGRDTEAFF.

As regards this clonotype: This may come from a read error, since a much larger clone is one base off. The chain couples TRBV6-6 to TRBJ2-2; TRBD2 matches at 11 bases. Germline V CDR1 and CDR2: MNHNY, SVGAGI (reference sequence). Losses at the gene ends were 2 bases for V and 6 bases for J; bases not matched to a gene: 5. The CDR3 runs to 16 residues. DNA of the CDR3: TGTGCCAGCAGTTACGGGATAGCGGGAGGGGCCGGGGAGCTGTTTTTT. Protein product: CASSYGIAGGAGELFF.

This clonotype was recorded at least ten times. This chain uses TRBV3-1 with TRBJ2-7; 7 bases line up with TRBD2. J lost 5 bases, V lost 1 base, and 8 bases had no gene match. The germline V gene encodes CDR1 LGHDT and CDR2 YNNKEL (reference sequence). The CDR3 covers 15 residues. The DNA for the CDR3 is TGTGCCAGCAGCCAAGGTCATCTAGCGGCCCACGAGCAGTACTTC. Amino acid sequence: CASSQGHLAAHEQYF.

The chain carries TRBV7-3 and TRBJ2-1; no clear D. Germline CDR1 is SGHTA and CDR2 is FQGTGA. Trimming left V 1 base short and J 6 bases short, with 7 bases between. This CDR3 has 13 residues. This chain's CDR3 is CASSLNSANEQFF. The DNA for the CDR3 is TGTGCCAGCAGCTTAAATTCGGCCAATGAGCAGTTCTTC. The full variable domain, its missing parts supplied by reference TRBV7-3 and TRBJ2-1, is GAGVSQTPSNKVTEKGKYVELRCDPISGHTALYWYRQSLGQGPEFLIYFQGTGAADDSGLPNDRFFAVRPEGSVSTLKIQRTERGDSAVYLCASSLNSANEQFFGPGTRLTVL.

This clonotype came up many times. The chain couples TRBV28 to TRBJ1-5; D unclear. V was clipped by 6 bases and J by 5 bases, with 11 bases between them. Germline CDR1 and CDR2: MDHEN and SYDVKM. CDR3 length: 13 residues. In DNA form, the CDR3 reads TGTGCCAGCAGCCCCTCCACAGATCAGCCCCAGCATTTT. Translation: CASSPSTDQPQHF. Combining the CDR3 with reference TRBV28 and TRBJ1-5 gives the whole variable domain DVKVTQSSRYLVKRTGEKVFLECVQDMDHENMFWYRQDPGLGLRLIYFSYDVKMKEKGDIPEGYSVSREKKERFSLILESASTNQTSMYLCASSPSTDQPQHFGDGTRLSIL.

At least ten counts were recorded for this clonotype. V is TRBV7-6 and J is TRBJ1-1; D unresolved. Trimming took off 0 bases at V and 4 bases at J, with 6 bases between the two ends. CDR3 length: 13 residues. Looked up from germline, CDR1 is SGHVS and CDR2 is FNYEAQ. The CDR3 here is CASSLAAGTEAFF. The CDR3 DNA reads as TGTGCCAGCAGCTTAGCGGCGGGCACTGAAGCTTTCTTT.

This clonotype appeared many times. The chain carries TRBV6-6 and TRBJ1-2; tentative D call: TRBD1 (5 bases). The germline gives CDR1 MNHNY, CDR2 SVGAGI (reference sequence). CDR3 length: 14 amino acids. Trimming left V 4 bases short and J 8 bases short, with 17 bases between. The CDR3 spells CASSLTREIKGYTF. The CDR3 coding sequence is TGTGCCAGCAGTTTAACCAGGGAGATCAAAGGCTACACCTTC.